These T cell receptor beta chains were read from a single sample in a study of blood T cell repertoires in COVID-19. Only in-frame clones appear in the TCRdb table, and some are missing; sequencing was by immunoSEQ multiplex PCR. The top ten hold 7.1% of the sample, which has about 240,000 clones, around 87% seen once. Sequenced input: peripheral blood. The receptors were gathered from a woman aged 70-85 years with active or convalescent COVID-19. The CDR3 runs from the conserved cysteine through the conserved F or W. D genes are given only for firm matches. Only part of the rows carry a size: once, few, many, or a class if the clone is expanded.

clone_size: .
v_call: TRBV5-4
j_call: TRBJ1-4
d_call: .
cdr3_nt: TGTGCCAGCAGCATCGACAGTACGGGAAAACTGTTTTTT
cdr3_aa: CASSIDSTGKLFF

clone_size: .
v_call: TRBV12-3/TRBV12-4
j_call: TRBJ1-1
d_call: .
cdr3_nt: TGTGCCAGCCTAGGTGCCGAAACCTCCGAAGCTTTCTTT
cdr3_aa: CASLGAETSEAFF

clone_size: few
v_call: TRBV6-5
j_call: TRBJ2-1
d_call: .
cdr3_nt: TGTGCCAGCGAGGGTAGCTCCTACAATGAGCAGTTCTTC
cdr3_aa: CASEGSSYNEQFF

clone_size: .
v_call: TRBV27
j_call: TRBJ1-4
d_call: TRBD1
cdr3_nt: TGTGCCAGCAGTTTGCATACAGGGGCCAATGAAAAACTGTTTTTT
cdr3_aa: CASSLHTGANEKLFF

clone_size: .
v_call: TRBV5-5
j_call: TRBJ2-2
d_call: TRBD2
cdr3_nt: TGTGCCAGCAGTGTCACTAGCGGGGGGCTATATCGAGACACCGGGGAGCTGTTTTTT
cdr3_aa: CASSVTSGGLYRDTGELFF

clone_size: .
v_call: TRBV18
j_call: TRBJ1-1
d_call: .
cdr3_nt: TGTGCCAGCTCACTACGGAGGGGGGGAGACACTGAAGCTTTCTTT
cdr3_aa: CASSLRRGGDTEAFF

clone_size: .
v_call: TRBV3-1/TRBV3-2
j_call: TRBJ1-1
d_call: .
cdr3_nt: TGTGCCAGCAGCCAGGGCTTCACTGAAGCTTTCTTT
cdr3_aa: CASSQGFTEAFF

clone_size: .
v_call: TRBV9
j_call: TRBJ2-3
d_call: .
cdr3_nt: TGTGCCAGCACGATGGGGCGGGATACGCAGTATTTT
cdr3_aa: CASTMGRDTQYF

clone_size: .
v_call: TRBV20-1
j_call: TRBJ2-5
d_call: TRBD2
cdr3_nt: TGCAGTGCTAGTTTGGCGGGGGACTACCAAGAGACCCAGTACTTC
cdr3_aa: CSASLAGDYQETQYF

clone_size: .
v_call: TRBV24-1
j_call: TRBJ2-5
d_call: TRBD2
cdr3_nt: TGTGCCACCAGTGATTTAGCGGGGGTGGAGACCCAGTACTTC
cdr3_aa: CATSDLAGVETQYF

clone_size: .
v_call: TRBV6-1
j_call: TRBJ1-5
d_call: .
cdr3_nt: TGTGCCAGCAGTGAAGCGCTTAGGGGGCCCCAGCATTTT
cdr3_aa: CASSEALRGPQHF

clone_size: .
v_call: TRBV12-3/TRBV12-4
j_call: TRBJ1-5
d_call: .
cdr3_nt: TGTGCCAGCAGTTCGAACCTTCAGGGGCCCCAGCATTTT
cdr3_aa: CASSSNLQGPQHF

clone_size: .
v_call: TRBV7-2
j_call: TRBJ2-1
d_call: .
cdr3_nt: TGTGCCAGCAGCAACACAGGGGAGCAGTTCTTC
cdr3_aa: CASSNTGEQFF

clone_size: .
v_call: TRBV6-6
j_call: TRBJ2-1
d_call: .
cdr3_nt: TGTGCCAGCAGTTACGGAGGGTTGAATGAGCAGTTCTTC
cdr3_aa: CASSYGGLNEQFF

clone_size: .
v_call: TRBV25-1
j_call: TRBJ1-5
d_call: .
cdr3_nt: TGTGCCAGCAGTGAGGGCTACAACAATCAGCCCCAGCATTTT
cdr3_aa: CASSEGYNNQPQHF

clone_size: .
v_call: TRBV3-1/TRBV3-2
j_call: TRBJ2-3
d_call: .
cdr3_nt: TGTGCCAGCAGCCAAGAGGAGGGGCGGAGCACAGATACGCAGTATTTT
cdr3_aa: CASSQEEGRSTDTQYF

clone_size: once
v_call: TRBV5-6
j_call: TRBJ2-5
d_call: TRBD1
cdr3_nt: TGTGCCAGCAGCGGGACGGGACAGGGACAAGAGACCCAGTACTTC
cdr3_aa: CASSGTGQGQETQYF

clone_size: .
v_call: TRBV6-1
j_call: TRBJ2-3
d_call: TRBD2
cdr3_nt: TGTGCCAGCAGTGACGGGGGGCGGGGGGCCCTCACAGATACGCAGTATTTT
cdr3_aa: CASSDGGRGALTDTQYF

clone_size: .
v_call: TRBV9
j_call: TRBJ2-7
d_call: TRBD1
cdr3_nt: TGTGCCAGCAGCGTAGGGGTTGGGGGGACAGGCCCCTACGAGCAGTACTTC
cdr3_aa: CASSVGVGGTGPYEQYF

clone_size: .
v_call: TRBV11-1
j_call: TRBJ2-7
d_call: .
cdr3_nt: TGTGCCAGCAGCCCAGGGGTGGGGGACTACGAGCAGTACTTC
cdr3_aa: CASSPGVGDYEQYF

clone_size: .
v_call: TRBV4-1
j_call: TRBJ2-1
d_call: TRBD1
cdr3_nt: TGCGCCAGCAGCTTCACCCTTGCAGGGGGCAATGAGCAGTTCTTC
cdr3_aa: CASSFTLAGGNEQFF

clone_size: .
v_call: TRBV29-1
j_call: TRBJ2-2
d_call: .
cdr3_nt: TGCAGCGTTTCTAGCTACTTAAACACCGGGGAGCTGTTTTTT
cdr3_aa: CSVSSYLNTGELFF

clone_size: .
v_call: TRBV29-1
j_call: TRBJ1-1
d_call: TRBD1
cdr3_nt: TGCAGCGTTGGGACAGGCGTGAACACTGAAGCTTTCTTT
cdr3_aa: CSVGTGVNTEAFF

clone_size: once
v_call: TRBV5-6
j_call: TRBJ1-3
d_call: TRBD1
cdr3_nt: TGTGCCAGCAGCTCCTCGGACAGGAGCTCTGGAAACACCATATATTTT
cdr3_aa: CASSSSDRSSGNTIYF

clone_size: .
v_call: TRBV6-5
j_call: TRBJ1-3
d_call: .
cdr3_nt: TGTGCCAGCACCCCGGGGACAACTGGAAACACCATATATTTT
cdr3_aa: CASTPGTTGNTIYF

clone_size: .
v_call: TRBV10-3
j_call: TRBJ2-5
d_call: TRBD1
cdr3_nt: TGTGCCATCAGTGGGGACAGGGGAGAGACCCAGTACTTC
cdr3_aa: CAISGDRGETQYF

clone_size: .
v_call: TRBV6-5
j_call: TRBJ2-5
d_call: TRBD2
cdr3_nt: TGTGCCTGCGGGAGGGGGCGAGAGACCCAGTACTTC
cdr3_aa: CACGRGRETQYF

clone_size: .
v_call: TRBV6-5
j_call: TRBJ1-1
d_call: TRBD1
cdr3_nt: TGTGCCAGCAGCCCCCCAGGGGGCCCTGAAGCTTTCTTT
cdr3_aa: CASSPPGGPEAFF

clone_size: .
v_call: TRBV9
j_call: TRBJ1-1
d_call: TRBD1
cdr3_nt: TGTGCCAGCAGCGACAGGGGGCTGAGCACTGAAGCTTTCTTT
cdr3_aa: CASSDRGLSTEAFF

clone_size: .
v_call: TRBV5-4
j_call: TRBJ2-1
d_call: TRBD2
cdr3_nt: TGTGCCAGCAGCTTGGCGGGGGGGCGTGAGCAGTTCTTC
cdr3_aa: CASSLAGGREQFF

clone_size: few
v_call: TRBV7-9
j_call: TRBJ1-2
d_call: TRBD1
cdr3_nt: TGTGCCAGCAGCTCCCTCCTACCCCTTGAACAGGGGGGCTACACCTTC
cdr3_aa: CASSSLLPLEQGGYTF

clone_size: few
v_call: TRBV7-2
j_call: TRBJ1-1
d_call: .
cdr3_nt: TGTGCCAGCAGCCAGGCCGGAGGTTCGACTGAAGCTTTCTTT
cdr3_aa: CASSQAGGSTEAFF

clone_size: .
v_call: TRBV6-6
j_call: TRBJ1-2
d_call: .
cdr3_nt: TGTGCCAGCAGCCCCCAAGGCGGCAGGGTTCCCTATGGCTACACCTTC
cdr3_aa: CASSPQGGRVPYGYTF

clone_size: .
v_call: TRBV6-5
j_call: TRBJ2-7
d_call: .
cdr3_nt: TGTGCCGGCAGTTACTCGATGTACAGGGCCTACGAGCAGTACTTC
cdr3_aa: CAGSYSMYRAYEQYF

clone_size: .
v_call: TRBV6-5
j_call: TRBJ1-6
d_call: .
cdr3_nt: TGTGCCAGTCGGAGGGGACTGAATTCACCCCTCCACTTT
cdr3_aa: CASRRGLNSPLHF

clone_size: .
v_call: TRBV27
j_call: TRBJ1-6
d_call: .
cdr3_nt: TGTGCCAGCACAGGCCTCTATAATTCACCCCTCCACTTT
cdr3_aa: CASTGLYNSPLHF

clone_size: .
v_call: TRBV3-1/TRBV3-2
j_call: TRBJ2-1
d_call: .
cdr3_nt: TGTGCCAGCAGCCAAGAACTTGCTACCTACAATGAGCAGTTCTTC
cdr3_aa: CASSQELATYNEQFF

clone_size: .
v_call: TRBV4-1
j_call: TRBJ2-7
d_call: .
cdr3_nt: TGCGCCAGCAGCCAAGTTGTGCAGGGAAGCTACGAGCAGTACTTC
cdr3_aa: CASSQVVQGSYEQYF

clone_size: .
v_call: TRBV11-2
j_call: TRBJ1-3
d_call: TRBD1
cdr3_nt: TGTGCCAGCAGCCTCGGCCCGGGCCGCAGGGGGGAAGGAAACACCATATATTTT
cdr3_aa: CASSLGPGRRGEGNTIYF

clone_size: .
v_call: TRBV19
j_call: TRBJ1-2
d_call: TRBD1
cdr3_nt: TGTGCCAGTAGTTCCCAGGGGGGAAGCTATGGCTACACCTTC
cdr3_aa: CASSSQGGSYGYTF

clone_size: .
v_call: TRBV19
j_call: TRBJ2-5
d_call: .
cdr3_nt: TGTGCCAGTGGGGACGGGTGGGGGCCAGAGACCCAGTACTTC
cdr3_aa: CASGDGWGPETQYF

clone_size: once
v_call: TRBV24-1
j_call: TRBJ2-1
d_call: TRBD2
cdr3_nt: TGTGCCACCCAGGCTAGCGGGGGGGCCGGTGAAAAGTTCTTC
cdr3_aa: CATQASGGAGEKFF

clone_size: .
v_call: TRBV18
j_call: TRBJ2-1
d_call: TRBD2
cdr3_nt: TGTGCCAGCTCACCGTCACTAGCGGGGGAGCAGTTCTTC
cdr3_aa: CASSPSLAGEQFF

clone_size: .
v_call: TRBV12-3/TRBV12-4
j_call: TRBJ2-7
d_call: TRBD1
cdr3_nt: TGTGCCAGCAGTTTAACAGGGGGCGACGAGCAGTACTTC
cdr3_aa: CASSLTGGDEQYF

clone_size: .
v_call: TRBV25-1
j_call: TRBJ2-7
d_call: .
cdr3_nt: TGTGCCAGCAGCCAAACGGGGGACGTTCACGAGCAGTACTTC
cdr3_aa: CASSQTGDVHEQYF

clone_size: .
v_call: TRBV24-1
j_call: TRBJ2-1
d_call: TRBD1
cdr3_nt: TGTGCCACCAGTGATTTGCAGGGGGCTTACAATGAGCAGTTCTTC
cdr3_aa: CATSDLQGAYNEQFF

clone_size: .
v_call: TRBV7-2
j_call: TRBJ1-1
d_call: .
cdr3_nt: TGTGCCAGCAGCCCCTCACACGCTGAAGCTTTCTTT
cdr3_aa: CASSPSHAEAFF

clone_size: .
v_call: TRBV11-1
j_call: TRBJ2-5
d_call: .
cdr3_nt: TGTGCCAGCAGCTACAGGGACCCCCGTCAGACCCAGTACTTC
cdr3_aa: CASSYRDPRQTQYF

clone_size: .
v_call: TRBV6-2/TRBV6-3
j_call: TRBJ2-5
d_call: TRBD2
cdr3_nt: TGTGCCAGCAGTCCCACCGCCGGACTAGCGGGGTTGAAGACCCAGTACTTC
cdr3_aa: CASSPTAGLAGLKTQYF

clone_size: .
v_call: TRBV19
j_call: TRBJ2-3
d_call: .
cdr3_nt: TGTGCCAGTAGCCCTCCCTATAGTACGCAGTATTTT
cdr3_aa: CASSPPYSTQYF

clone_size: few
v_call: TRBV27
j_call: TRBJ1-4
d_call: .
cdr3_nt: TGTGCCAGCAGTTTAACGGGCGGGGGACCCCGACGTCATGAAAAACTGTTTTTT
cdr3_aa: CASSLTGGGPRRHEKLFF

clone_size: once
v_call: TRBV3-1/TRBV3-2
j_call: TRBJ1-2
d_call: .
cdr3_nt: TGTGCCAGCAGCCCCCTCCGTACAAACTATGGCTACACCTTC
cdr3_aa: CASSPLRTNYGYTF

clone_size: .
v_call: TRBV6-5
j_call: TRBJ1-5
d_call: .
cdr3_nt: TGTGCCAGCAGGGCAGCTACTATGCAGCCCCAGCATTTT
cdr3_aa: CASRAATMQPQHF

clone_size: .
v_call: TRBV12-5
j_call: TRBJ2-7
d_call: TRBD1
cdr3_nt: TGTGCTAGTGGTTTAGCGACAGGGCGTAGCGAGCAGTACTTC
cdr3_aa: CASGLATGRSEQYF

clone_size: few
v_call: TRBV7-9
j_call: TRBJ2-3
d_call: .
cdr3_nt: TGTGCCAGCAGCTTACGCCGTACGACGGGGGAAACGCAGTATTTT
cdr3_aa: CASSLRRTTGETQYF

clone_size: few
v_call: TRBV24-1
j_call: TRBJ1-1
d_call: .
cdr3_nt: TGTGCCACCAGTAGCCGGGACATCGCTTTCTTT
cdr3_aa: CATSSRDIAFF

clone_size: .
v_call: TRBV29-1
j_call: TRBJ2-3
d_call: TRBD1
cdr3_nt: TGCAGCGTTGCACCGGGACAGGGAGGACTTGATACGCAGTATTTT
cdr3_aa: CSVAPGQGGLDTQYF

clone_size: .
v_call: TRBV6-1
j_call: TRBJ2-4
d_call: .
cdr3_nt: TGTGCCAGCAGTGTCGGGACTCCGGGCCTCACCCACCAAATCCCAAACATTCAGTACTTC
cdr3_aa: CASSVGTPGLTHQIPNIQYF

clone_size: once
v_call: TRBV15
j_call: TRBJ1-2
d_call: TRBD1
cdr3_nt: TGTGCCACCGGGACAGGGGAAGGCTACACCTTC
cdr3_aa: CATGTGEGYTF

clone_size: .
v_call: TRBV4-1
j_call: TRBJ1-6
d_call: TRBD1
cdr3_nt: TGCGCCAGCAGCCAAGCGGGAGACAGGGAAGACTCACCCCTCCACTTT
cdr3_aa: CASSQAGDREDSPLHF